This T cell receptor beta chain was retrieved from a study of cytomegalovirus exposure and HLA in healthy donors (TCRdb year 2017). General notes on the study: In an earlier analysis of roughly 500 of the donors, roughly 300 Gb of sequence data and roughly 100 million unique TCR beta sequences from 180 million or so T cells were reported. The study profiled the T cell repertoires of about 640 subjects by immunosequencing and related them to cytomegalovirus serostatus. The genetic ancestry cluster associated with self-reported Caucasian donors included about four fifths of the roughly 360 genotyped donors. Approximately 310 gigabases of sequencing data and some 85 million unique TCR sequences were included in an early release covering about 620 HLA-typed donors. In the later analysis, no new phenotypic data were used to find candidate immune exposures; instead, reliance was placed on TCR beta sequences and their occurrence across donors. High-throughput TCR immunosequencing, statistical association of individual TCRs with disease status, and machine learning were combined to predict cytomegalovirus infection status. Typing coverage differed by locus: A, B, C, DRB1 and DQB1 were typed in about 629-640 donors, DQA1 in about 500, DPA1 in approximately 610, and DPB1 in approximately 450. The study was designed to test whether signatures of past pathogen exposure could be identified by cataloging public T cell receptors. A later analysis re-examined previously published TCR beta repertoires from hundreds of donors and added high-resolution HLA genotyping to investigate patterns of TCR occurrence. Across roughly 420 genotyped donors of the cohort, an average of approximately 200,000 unique TCR beta nucleotide sequences per donor were sequenced, and roughly 20% of those sequences were non-productive. HLA typing covered class I and class II loci at four-digit resolution. In a later genetic analysis, genome-wide SNP genotypes for about three fifths of the roughly 670 donors were used, and that subset was treated as a discovery cohort. Donor age, sex, ethnicity and CMV serostatus were compiled together with the repertoire data. In an earlier analysis of a few hundred of the donors, high-throughput TCR beta sequencing was used to judge whether each TCR beta V gene segment behaved as functional or pseudogenic. Because of strong linkage in the cohort, roughly five DR-DQ haplotypes were treated as single units for association and clustering. Every discovery cohort repertoire had been produced on one sequencing platform. A separate validation cohort of roughly 120 different subjects was used in addition to the roughly 720-subject first cohort.

Libraries were constructed by the immunoSEQ multiplex PCR assay. For the multiplex PCR, a mixture combining 60 forward primers for TCR Vbeta segments and 13 reverse primers for TCR Jbeta segments was used. The CDR3 region of rearranged TCR beta genes was amplified from genomic DNA with a multiplex PCR assay. Amplified TCR beta libraries were sequenced as 87-base-pair reads on the Illumina HiSeq System. In the source study's methods: A later analysis tallied roughly 80 million unique TCR beta chains across the roughly 610 repertoires, and approximately 12 million of those chains were shared by two or more donors. Raw reads were error-corrected and collapsed into unique sequences with a nearest-neighbor algorithm that merged closely related sequences to remove PCR and sequencing errors. CDR3 sequences were aligned to IMGT reference sequences to assign V, D and J gene segments. Each retained sequence needed at least a six-nucleotide match to both a V gene segment and a J gene segment. A rearrangement was called productive if the CDR3 had no stop codons and remained in frame with V and J, and every other rearrangement was called non-productive. Following IMGT convention, CDR3 was defined as the stretch from the second conserved V-encoded cysteine to the conserved J-encoded phenylalanine. The earlier analysis of about 610 of the donors excluded sequences that lacked an unambiguous match to a single V gene segment. An earlier analysis of a few hundred of the donors called V segments functional above 56.7% productive rearrangements and segregating when the between-donor standard deviation exceeded 5%. A statistical classification framework was developed to diagnose cytomegalovirus status using the catalog of TCR beta chain sequences. In a later analysis, TCR nucleotide sequences were compared against IMGT/GENE-DB human TR gene sequences so that V and J genes could be assigned. In a later analysis, CDR3 sequences and most-parsimonious VDJ recombination scenarios were assigned using the TCRdist pipeline. In a later analysis, each TCR beta chain was defined by its CDR3 amino acid sequence together with its V-gene family, and reads without a unique V-gene family were excluded. To address suspected cross-contamination and a sequencing artifact, a later analysis removed approximately 590 highly shared, low-generation-probability nucleotide sequences. In a later analysis, a clonal expansion index for each public chain was calculated from normalized within-repertoire ranks of inferred template counts. In a later analysis, generation probabilities were computed using a VDJ recombination model fitted to out-of-frame rearrangements, and the results were checked against IGoR. Hypergeometric tests were used in a later analysis to score TCR-TCR, TCR-HLA and TCR-CMV co-occurrence, with a repertoire-size bias correction applied to the TCR pairs. In a later analysis, false discovery rates were estimated by permuting HLA or CMV assignments 20 times. In a later analysis, co-occurring TCRs were grouped with DBSCAN, and TCRdist sequence similarity was added when clustering was performed within HLA-allele-positive subsets. Co-occurrence clustering excluded repertoires with fewer than 30,000 or more than 120,000 public chains, plus five with anomalous nucleotide sharing. The table was pulled from immuneACCESS by TCRdb, which kept in-frame rearrangements only. Such tables lose some clones; where checked, under half of the loss comes from unresolved V genes, and the rest has no known cause. That table furnishes V, J and clone size, whereas the DNA furnished D and trimming. This sample is represented by about 140,000 clones; around 82% of them were singletons. 3.2% of the sample rests with the top ten.

The cohort was made up of 666 healthy bone marrow donors. All cohort members were sampled while nominally healthy, although unrecorded immune exposures were likely present. The donor was CMV seropositive and belonged to the group of over 250 seropositive cohort members. Every donor gave a peripheral blood sample, and the peripheral blood mononuclear cells from that sample were used for TCR beta sequencing. The Qiagen DNeasy Blood Extraction Kit was used to extract genomic DNA from the blood cell samples. The paper's findings and limits, for the study overall: The only immune exposure information available for the cohort was CMV serostatus. A later analysis reported that several top co-occurrence clusters appeared linked to parvovirus B19, influenza, CMV and Epstein-Barr virus. The presence/absence analyses assumed that sequencing depth was roughly uniform across donors, and that assumption may not be true. In a later analysis, HLA-associated TCR beta chains were found to be more clonally expanded and to have lower generation probabilities than equally common non-associated chains. An association between a missense DCLRE1C variant and V-gene and J-gene trimming of TCR beta chains was found in a later genetic analysis and replicated in an independent cohort. A group of highly shared sequence variants was considered likely to be a technical artifact of the sequencing pipeline. In an earlier analysis of some 500 of the donors, most TCR beta V segments appeared in productive rearrangements about 87% or about 30% of the time, broadly matching IMGT annotations. The authors suggested that the approach could potentially be generalized to other disease states and immunological phenotypes. Correlated functional status among segregating V segments might reflect linkage disequilibrium, but an unknown experimental factor could not be ruled out. The cohort was sequenced for TCR beta chains only, and without alpha or paired-chain data the features that could be detected were limited. Because the 87-base-pair reads could not distinguish some IMGT-functional V segments, including TRBV6-2 and TRBV6-3, those segments were excluded. Because counts were too low, 15 to 20 rarely observed V segments, including chromosome 9 orphons, were excluded from the earlier analysis of 587 of the donors. In the study, around 150 TCR beta chains were listed as associated with cytomegalovirus. A later analysis found that most CMV-associated TCR beta chains appeared HLA-restricted, with HLA associations seemingly driven largely by CMV exposure. When HLA alleles, especially DR and DQ, strongly co-occurred, attributing TCR associations to individual alleles was difficult. A further reported finding was that TCR beta sequences accurately predicted the HLA-A and HLA-B alleles for most subjects in the first cohort. The classifier was reported to diagnose cytomegalovirus status with high specificity and sensitivity in both the original cohort and the validation cohort. Because some donors lacked HLA typing at each locus, the association tests relied only on the typed subset. Specific HLA alleles were associated with 15,000 to 20,000 TCR beta sequences at a false discovery rate of 0.05 in a later analysis. Most TCR sequences were seen in very few donors, while some public TCRs were found in many individuals. In vitro tests confirmed that a few of the cytomegalovirus-associated TCR beta chains recognize cytomegalovirus antigens. A later genetic analysis reported fewer N-insertions in productive TCRs among donors in an Asian-associated ancestry cluster than the approximately 670-donor mean. A later analysis found that TCR association rates varied across HLA loci, with DRB1 alleles showing the most associated TCRs and HLA-C alleles the fewest.

The CDR3 spans 14 residues, from the cysteine through the phenylalanine. The CDR3 DNA has 42 bases and is translated from base 1. CDR1 and CDR2, per the germline V gene, are SGHAT and FQNNGV. To note about this clone: Its antigen specificity is not known. Compared with germline, one end of the junction differs, possibly owing to a read error.

The sequence joins TRBV11-2 to TRBJ1-1, with the D gene uncertain. The source material was PBMCs. This sequence originates from a man between 18 and 29 years old in good health and CMV-seropositive. The sequenced DNA: TGTGCCAGCACCTTAACGGGAGATGTGGCTGAAGCTTTCTTT. It specifies CASTLTGDVAEAFF.